This T cell receptor (beta chain) came from a study of tumor-infiltrating lymphocytes in primary liver carcinoma (dated 2017 in TCRdb). With regard to the full study: The five patients, three men and two women aged 30 to 69 years, had hepatocellular carcinoma (four) or combined HCC and intrahepatic cholangiocarcinoma (one). The five patients had tumors of stage T1-T3 N0M0, with maximum diameters ranging from about 4 to 11 cm. Samples yielded roughly 3.5 to 8 million productive TCRbeta reads; read depth did not differ significantly between tissue types. The study combined TCRbeta repertoire sequencing, expression microarrays and whole-exome sequencing across five regions of each liver tumor, with adjacent normal tissue and blood. A total of roughly 35 specimens from 5 patients underwent TCRbeta repertoire sequencing, comprising 25 tumor regions, 5 adjacent noncancerous liver tissues and 5 peripheral blood samples. To link TCRbeta repertoire diversity with the local molecular phenotype, the roughly 25 tumor region samples were profiled using Agilent mRNA microarrays. Technical replicate repertoires showed high reproducibility, with mean shared-clone rates approximately 0.89 and correlation coefficients above 0.95. Study-level results and caveats: Only about 7-25% of top clones were found in all five regions of a tumor, suggesting spatial heterogeneity of tumor-infiltrating T cells. Pairs of tumor regions showed greater repertoire overlap (mean roughly 35%) than tumor-adjacent pairs (approximately 17%) or tumor-blood pairs (roughly 14%), which is consistent with antigen-driven expansion. Only the TCR beta chain was sequenced, so true repertoire diversity is likely underestimated because unpaired alpha chains were not captured. Bulk unsorted samples precluded comparing CD4+ and CD8+ T cell repertoires. Compared with blood, tumors had a significantly larger share of the repertoire taken up by the top 250 clones (p = 0.039). With just a handful of patients in the study, the authors point out that the findings should be validated in a larger study.

Total RNA and DNA were co-extracted from approximately 20-30 mg of bulk tissue with the AllPrep DNA/RNA mini kit, without cell sorting. Between late 2015 and 2016, roughly five patients in China with histopathologically diagnosed primary liver carcinoma had surgical resection. At the time of sampling, the patients were treatment-naive and had chronic HBV infection. Each tumor was sampled at five spatially separated regions: the superior, inferior, left-lateral and right-lateral poles and the tumor centre. According to histology, viable tumor cells made up more than 85% of every tumor sample. Each fresh piece of tumor and adjacent tissue was cut in two, with one half stored in RNAlater at -80 degrees C and the other half sent for histology. About this clonotype itself: Its antigen specificity is not known. Base qualities are not at hand, and no much larger clone is one base apart.

The CDR3 sequence holds 12 residues, the cysteine and phenylalanine included. Of all the DNA, just the CDR3 is kept, 36 bases in frame from base 1. V loses 5 bases of germline sequence and J loses 8 bases, and the interval between the two ends is 12 bases. The germline V gene specifies LGHNT as CDR1 and FRNRAP as CDR2. TCRbeta-specific cDNA was reverse-transcribed from about 500 ng total RNA using a constant-region primer and ProtoScript II reverse transcriptase. Construction of the TCRbeta libraries relied on three nested rounds of multiplex PCR, following a slightly modified ARM-PCR procedure. Each of the first two PCR rounds ran for roughly 9 cycles and used multiplex TRBV1-TRBV30 forward primers together with a Cbeta reverse primer. Sample barcodes and Illumina adapters were added in a final 25-cycle PCR using Deep VentR polymerase. Before sequencing, amplicons of 200-500 bp were gel-purified using a QIAquick gel extraction kit. The TCRbeta amplicons were sequenced with 250-bp paired-end reads on an Illumina HiSeq 2500. Turning to the authors' computational methods: Reads were quality-trimmed with Trimmomatic v0.33, and paired reads were merged with FLASH v1.2.11 to recover full CDR3 sequences. V, D and J germline segments were assigned to the rearranged TCRbeta sequences by MiGEC v1.2.1b. Clonotype statistics and Shannon-Wiener diversity indices were computed with VDJtools v1.0.0. To reduce sampling bias, subsequent analyses other than the diversity analysis used only the 250 most abundant clonotypes in each sample. TCRdb took the public reads, trimmed them with fastp at Q25, ran MiXCR for clone calling and kept in-frame beta chains. All rows with the same CDR3 protein become a single entry with the most common DNA and genes. TCRdb, not the original authors, processed these V and J calls. This sample comprises about 74,000 distinct CDR3 sequences, roughly two thirds of them detected only once. The ten largest clonotypes hold about a quarter of the sample.

The receptor comes from a man aged 40-49 years with primary liver carcinoma and hepatitis B virus infection. This chain joins TRBV12-5 to TRBJ1-1, with the D gene too uncertain to name. Sequenced input: liver tumor tissue from sampling region 4. This sample's cell subset or site label indicates: tumor region T4, right-lateral pole. The CDR3 loop reads CASGPGGREAFF. DNA sequence: TGTGCTAGTGGTCCTGGTGGGCGCGAAGCTTTCTTT. The CDR3 plus the reference TRBV12-5 and TRBJ1-1 genes for the other parts give the full variable domain: DARVTQTPRHKVTEMGQEVTMRCQPILGHNTVFWYRQTMMQGLELLAYFRNRAPLDDSGMPKDRFSAEMPDATLATLKIQPSEPRDSAVYFCASGPGGREAFFGQGTRLTVV.